These 8 T cell receptor beta chains originate from one sample sequenced in a study of T cells in localized non-small cell lung cancer. Measured with immunoSEQ multiplex PCR; TCRdb has only the in-frame clones, and not every one. This sample has about 7,000 clones, with approximately 50% found just once. Sequencing was performed on lymph node tissue, taken before any cancer treatment. All receptors come from a female donor of 60 years or more with stage I lung adenocarcinoma.

The gene calls are TRBV19 and TRBJ2-3; D is perhaps TRBD1 (5 bases). Germline V gene sequence: CDR1 LNHDA, CDR2 SQIVND (reference sequence). This CDR3 contains 17 residues. Trimming pared 6 bases from V and 2 bases from J, leaving 21 bases between. The CDR3 bases are TGTGCCAGTAGAAGGGGTGCCGGAGTTGTGCCCACAGATACGCAGTATTTT. Amino acid sequence: CASRRGAGVVPTDTQYF.

CDR3 sequence reads: CAIPSRQGPGSYNEQFF. The CDR3 DNA reads as TGTGCCATCCCTTCCCGGCAAGGGCCGGGGTCCTACAATGAGCAGTTCTTC. J is TRBJ2-1 and V is TRBV9; possibly TRBD2 for D (5 bases). V shed 9 bases and J shed 1 base, with 23 bases lying between them. Germline values: CDR1 SGDLS, CDR2 YYNGEE. The CDR3 spans 17 residues.

A few counts support this clone. The chain employs TRBV7-1 and TRBJ2-7; 9 bases align to TRBD1. Being an ORF, TRBV7-1 has a function that is uncertain. Losses at the gene ends were 3 bases for V and 4 bases for J; bases not matched to a gene: 7. This CDR3 comprises 15 residues. The CDR3, as DNA: TGTGCCAGCAGCTCGTCCGGGACAGGGAGATACGAGCAGTACTTC. Amino acids: CASSSSGTGRYEQYF.

This clone was observed a handful of times. V is TRBV6-8 and J is TRBJ2-7; the D is unclear. Looked up from germline, CDR1 is MNHGY and CDR2 is SAAAGT. Trimming cost V 5 bases and J 2 bases, with 13 bases left between them. This CDR3 comprises 14 residues. CDR3 bases: TGTGCCAGCAGTGAGGTCCCGGGTCCCTACGAGCAGTACTTC. It yields the protein CASSEVPGPYEQYF.

With regard to this clone: One end of the junction varies from germline; a read error may be responsible. This chain uses TRBV11-3 with TRBJ1-4; D is ambiguous. CDR1 is SGHNT, CDR2 YENEEA, per germline. This CDR3 has 15 residues. The DNA of the CDR3 is TGTGCCAGCAACTTAGGTGTGACACCTAATGAAAAACTGTTTTTT. It translates to CASNLGVTPNEKLFF.

The CDR3 region has the DNA TGTGCCAGTACTTACAGGGGGTCGAGCTCTGGAAACACCATATATTTT. It translates to CASTYRGSSSGNTIYF. The chain joins TRBV19 to TRBJ1-3; TRBD1 agrees at 8 bases. V lost 7 bases to trimming and J lost 0 bases; unmatched junction nucleotides: 8. This CDR3 spans 16 amino acids. Germline V gene sequence: CDR1 LNHDA, CDR2 SQIVND (reference sequence).

The chain couples TRBV29-1 to TRBJ1-5; a weak D match, TRBD1 (5 bases). The V end lost 6 bases, the J end lost 3 bases, and 12 bases lay between the germline ends. The germline gives CDR1 SQVTM, CDR2 ANQGSEA. This CDR3 has 13 residues. For the CDR3, the DNA is TGCAGCGTACTAGACAGAACCAATCAGCCCCAGCATTTT. It yields the protein CSVLDRTNQPQHF.

The rearrangement links TRBV30 to TRBJ2-7; TRBD1 aligns across 9 bases. There are 14 residues in the CDR3. V shed 3 bases, J shed 3 bases, and the junction held 6 bases outside the gene matches. Germline CDR1 is GTSNPN and CDR2 is SVGIG (reference sequence). The CDR3, as DNA: TGTGCCTGGAGCTCAGGGACAGGGAACTACGAGCAGTACTTC. It codes for CAWSSGTGNYEQYF.